The rows below give T cell receptor beta chains drawn from one sample of a study of blood T cell repertoires in COVID-19. The method was immunoSEQ multiplex PCR; TCRdb's version includes in-frame clones alone and lacks a portion of them. The sample has roughly 440,000 clones, roughly 88% seen once. The sequenced sample consisted of peripheral blood. Receptor source: a woman between 50 and 59 years old with COVID-19, enrolled during active disease. CDR3s include the opening cysteine and the closing phenylalanine or tryptophan. A D gene is named only where the DNA matches it firmly. The listing skips clone size in some rows; elsewhere it reads once, few, many or a size class.

TRBD2	TRBV2	.	TRBJ2-1	CASRRGLAGFYNEQFF	TGTGCCAGCAGGCGGGGACTAGCGGGATTCTACAATGAGCAGTTCTTC
.	TRBV2	.	TRBJ1-2	CASSTYSPQGEGYTF	TGTGCCAGCAGTACCTATTCCCCACAGGGCGAAGGCTACACCTTC
.	TRBV4-1	.	TRBJ2-1	CASSQVSPARGGEFF	TGCGCCAGCAGCCAAGTTTCCCCCGCCAGGGGAGGGGAGTTCTTC
.	TRBV5-1	.	TRBJ2-7	CASSLQREFHYEQYF	TGCGCCAGCAGCTTACAGAGGGAATTCCACTACGAGCAGTACTTC
.	TRBV9	.	TRBJ1-4	CASSGQYNEKLFF	TGTGCCAGCAGCGGACAGTATAATGAAAAACTGTTTTTT
.	TRBV30	.	TRBJ2-7	CAWSVGRGFGEQYF	TGTGCCTGGAGTGTAGGTCGGGGGTTCGGCGAGCAGTACTTC
TRBD2	TRBV27	once	TRBJ2-7	CASGSSGGPPYDEQYF	TGTGCCAGCGGAAGCAGCGGGGGGCCCCCCTATGACGAGCAGTACTTC
.	TRBV20-1	.	TRBJ2-3	CSAGEGGKQYF	TGCAGTGCCGGCGAGGGGGGGAAGCAGTATTTT
.	TRBV19	once	TRBJ1-2	CASGGTVGYTF	TGTGCCAGTGGGGGGACTGTTGGCTACACCTTC
.	TRBV20-1	.	TRBJ1-6	CSASTGLDSPLHF	TGCAGTGCAAGTACAGGGCTGGACTCACCCCTCCACTTT
TRBD1	TRBV11-2	.	TRBJ2-7	CASSFNRGGYEQYF	TGTGCCAGCAGCTTCAACAGGGGTGGGTACGAGCAGTACTTC
.	TRBV5-4	once	TRBJ1-1	CASSQNQGTEAFF	TGTGCCAGCAGCCAGAATCAGGGCACTGAAGCTTTCTTT
TRBD1	TRBV7-7	.	TRBJ2-1	CASSLEGQGIGEQFF	TGTGCCAGCAGCTTAGAGGGACAGGGGATCGGGGAGCAGTTCTTC
.	TRBV30	.	TRBJ1-6	CAWDSSLYSPLHF	TGTGCCTGGGACAGCTCCTTGTATTCACCCCTCCACTTT
TRBD1	TRBV12-3/TRBV12-4	.	TRBJ1-2	CASTWTGEGYTF	TGTGCCAGCACCTGGACAGGGGAGGGCTACACCTTC
TRBD1	TRBV30	.	TRBJ2-2	CAWSVPRTGVRTGELFF	TGTGCCTGGAGTGTACCCCGGACAGGGGTTCGCACCGGGGAGCTGTTTTTT
.	TRBV5-1	.	TRBJ1-2	CASSLSDTGYGYTF	TGCGCCAGCAGCTTGTCGGACACGGGCTATGGCTACACCTTC
.	TRBV12-3/TRBV12-4	.	TRBJ2-1	CASTGYSVHEQFF	TGTGCCAGCACAGGCTATAGCGTCCATGAGCAGTTCTTC
.	TRBV27	.	TRBJ1-3	CASRKQGPGNTIYF	TGTGCCAGCAGAAAACAGGGCCCTGGAAACACCATATATTTT
.	TRBV7-2	.	TRBJ1-5	CASSPGWGGGQPQHF	TGTGCCAGCAGCCCGGGGTGGGGAGGAGGGCAGCCCCAGCATTTT
.	TRBV27	.	TRBJ1-1	CASSPHRAEYTEAFF	TGTGCCAGCAGTCCACACAGGGCTGAGTACACTGAAGCTTTCTTT
.	TRBV25-1	.	TRBJ1-1	CASSVNRGTGEAFF	TGTGCCAGCAGCGTGAATAGGGGAACCGGTGAAGCTTTCTTT
.	TRBV27	.	TRBJ2-7	CASSKGQLYEQYF	TGTGCCAGCAGTAAAGGACAGCTCTACGAGCAGTACTTC
TRBD1	TRBV2	.	TRBJ1-2	CASSWTGDYGYTF	TGTGCCAGCAGCTGGACAGGAGACTATGGCTACACCTTC
TRBD2	TRBV30	.	TRBJ2-3	CAWSSLAGVRDTQYF	TGTGCCTGGAGTTCACTAGCGGGGGTTCGGGATACGCAGTATTTT
.	TRBV9	.	TRBJ1-1	CASSVERSAEAFF	TGTGCCAGCAGCGTAGAAAGGAGTGCTGAAGCTTTCTTT
.	TRBV7-8	.	TRBJ1-3	CASSTQTVSSGNTIYF	TGTGCCAGCAGCACCCAGACAGTTTCCTCTGGAAACACCATATATTTT
TRBD1	TRBV2	.	TRBJ2-1	CASRNTGTGSNEQFF	TGTGCCAGCAGAAATACCGGGACAGGGTCGAATGAGCAGTTCTTC
.	TRBV12-5	.	TRBJ1-3	CASGYGTGNTIYF	TGTGCTAGTGGATACGGGACTGGAAACACCATATATTTT
TRBD2	TRBV11-2	.	TRBJ2-5	CASSLTSGETQYF	TGTGCCAGCAGCTTAACTAGCGGGGAGACCCAGTACTTC